This T cell receptor delta chain emerged from a study of human gamma delta and Vdelta1 T cells. Sample share makes this clone medium-sized. Other DNA sequences in this sample translate to the same CDR3. TCRdb reapplied CATT to the PCR reads. The table records some 6,100 delta-chain clones, roughly 10% of them present only once. The ends lost 1 base at V and 0 bases at J; junction bases unmatched: 25. The CDR3 loop spans 23 amino acids. Germline lookup yields CDR1 TSWWSYY and CDR2 QGS. The sequence came from a human donor in good health. The chain couples TRDV1 to TRDJ1; TRDD3 matches at 8 bases. Sequenced input: naive CD27+ Vdelta1 gamma-delta T cells from blood. The CDR3 sequence is CALGERVVPSGIPHEINTDKLIF. The CDR3, as DNA: TGTGCTCTTGGGGAACGGGTCGTTCCTTCGGGGATACCCCACGAAATCAACACCGATAAACTCATCTTT.